This TCR beta chain was sequenced in a study of cytomegalovirus exposure and HLA in healthy donors. Overall study results and limits: Altogether, around 160 TCR beta chains were recorded as cytomegalovirus-associated. Many donors carried some public TCRs, although rarity characterized most TCR sequences. Both high specificity and high sensitivity reportedly marked the classifier's diagnosis of cytomegalovirus status.

From the 120-subject validation cohort, which was separate from the roughly 610-subject first cohort, the donors were drawn. The CDR3 consists of 13 residues. V was trimmed by 5 bases and J by 7 bases, leaving 14 bases between them. In germline, CDR1 is MNHEY, CDR2 SMNVEV (reference sequence). Only in-frame clones appear in the TCRdb table, and some are missing; sequencing was by immunoSEQ multiplex PCR. The top ten hold 6.3% of the sample, which has about 98,000 clones, approximately 84% seen once. This clone was observed a single time. The target antigen is unknown. The V call is TRBV27, the J call TRBJ2-5; TRBD2 might be the D (6 bases). The sample consisted of PBMCs. The clonotype originates from a man younger than 35 in good health and CMV-seropositive. CDR3 region: CASSKPSVGTQYF. CDR3 in DNA: TGTGCCAGCAGTAAACCTAGCGTAGGGACCCAGTACTTC.